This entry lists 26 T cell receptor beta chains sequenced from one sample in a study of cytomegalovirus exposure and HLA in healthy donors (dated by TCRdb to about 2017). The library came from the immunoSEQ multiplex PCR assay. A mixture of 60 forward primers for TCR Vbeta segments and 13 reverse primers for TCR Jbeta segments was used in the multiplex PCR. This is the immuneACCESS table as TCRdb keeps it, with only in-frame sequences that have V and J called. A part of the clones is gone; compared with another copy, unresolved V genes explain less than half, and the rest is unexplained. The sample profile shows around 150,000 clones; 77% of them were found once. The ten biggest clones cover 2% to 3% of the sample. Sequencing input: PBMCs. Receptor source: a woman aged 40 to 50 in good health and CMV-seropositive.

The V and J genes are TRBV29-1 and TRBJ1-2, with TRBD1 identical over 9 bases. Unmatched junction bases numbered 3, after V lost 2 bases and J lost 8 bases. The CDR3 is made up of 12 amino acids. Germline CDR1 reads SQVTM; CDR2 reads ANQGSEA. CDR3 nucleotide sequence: TGCAGCGTTGAAACAGGGGGCTTCGGCTACACCTTC. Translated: CSVETGGFGYTF.

CDR3 DNA: TGTGCTTCCGGGACTAGCGGGGGACCCTACGAGCAGTACTTC. The encoded protein is CASGTSGGPYEQYF. The rearrangement links TRBV30 to TRBJ2-7; 14 bases match TRBD2. Germline V gene lookup returns CDR1 GTSNPN and CDR2 SVGIG (reference sequence). The CDR3 extends over 14 amino acids.

CDR3 in DNA: TGTGCCAGCAGCGGGGAGCGGGGGGGCCGGGATGAGCAGTTCTTC. This encodes CASSGERGGRDEQFF. The rearrangement links TRBV7-2 to TRBJ2-1; 10 bases fit TRBD2. Trimming removed 5 bases from V and 8 bases from J; junction bases left unmatched: 9. The CDR3 spans 15 residues. Germline CDR1 reads SGHTA; CDR2 reads FQGNSA.

CDR3 in amino acids: CASSLERESSYNEQFF. The CDR3 bases are TGTGCCAGCAGCTTAGAGCGGGAGAGCTCCTACAATGAGCAGTTCTTC. V gene TRBV7-9 combines with J gene TRBJ2-1, with 8 bases aligning to TRBD2. Trimming cost V 1 base and J 0 bases; bases outside gene matches: 2. Germline CDR1 SEHNR, CDR2 FQNEAQ (reference sequence). The CDR3 contains 16 residues. The whole variable domain, remainder taken from reference TRBV7-9 and TRBJ2-1, is DTGVSQNPRHKITKRGQNVTFRCDPISEHNRLYWYRQTLGQGPEFLTYFQNEAQLEKSRLLSDRFSAERPKGSFSTLEIQRTEQGDSAMYLCASSLERESSYNEQFFGPGTRLTVL.

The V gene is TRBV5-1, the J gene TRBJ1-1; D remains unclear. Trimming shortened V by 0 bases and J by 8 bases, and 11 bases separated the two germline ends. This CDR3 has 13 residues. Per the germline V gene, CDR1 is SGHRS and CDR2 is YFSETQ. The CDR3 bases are TGCGCCAGCAGCTTGGCCGGACGGGAGGAAGCTTTCTTT. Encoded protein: CASSLAGREEAFF.

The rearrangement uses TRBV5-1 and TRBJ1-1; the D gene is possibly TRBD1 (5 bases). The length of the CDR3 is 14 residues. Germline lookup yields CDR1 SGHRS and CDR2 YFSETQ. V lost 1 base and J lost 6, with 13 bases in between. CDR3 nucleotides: TGCGCCAGCAGCTTGCGGAATACGGGGGCTGAAGCTTTCTTT. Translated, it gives CASSLRNTGAEAFF.

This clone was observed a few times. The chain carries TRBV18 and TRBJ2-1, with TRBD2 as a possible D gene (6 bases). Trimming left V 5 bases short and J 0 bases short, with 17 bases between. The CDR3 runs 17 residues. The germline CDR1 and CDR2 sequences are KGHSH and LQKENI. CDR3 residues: CASSANSGDLSYNEQFF. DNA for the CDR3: TGTGCCAGCTCAGCGAATAGCGGAGACCTCTCCTACAATGAGCAGTTCTTC. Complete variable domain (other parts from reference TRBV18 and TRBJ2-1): NAGVMQNPRHLVRRRGQEARLRCSPMKGHSHVYWYRQLPEEGLKFMVYLQKENIIDESGMPKERFSAEFPKEGPSILRIQQVVRGDSAAYFCASSANSGDLSYNEQFFGPGTRLTVL.

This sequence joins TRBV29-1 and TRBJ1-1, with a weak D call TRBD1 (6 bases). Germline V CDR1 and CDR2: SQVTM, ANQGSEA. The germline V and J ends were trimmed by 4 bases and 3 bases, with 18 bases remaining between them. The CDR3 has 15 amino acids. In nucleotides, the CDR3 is TGCAGCGTTGCCGGGACAAACGGGAAGGACACTGAAGCTTTCTTT. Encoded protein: CSVAGTNGKDTEAFF.

The CDR3 loop is CASSPGPQANTEAFF. CDR3 coding DNA: TGTGCCAGCAGTCCTGGCCCACAGGCGAACACTGAAGCTTTCTTT. The chain joins TRBV28 to TRBJ1-1; D perhaps matches TRBD1 (5 bases). Germline values: CDR1 MDHEN, CDR2 SYDVKM. The CDR3 spans 15 residues. Trimming left V 5 bases short and J 1 base short, with 14 bases between.

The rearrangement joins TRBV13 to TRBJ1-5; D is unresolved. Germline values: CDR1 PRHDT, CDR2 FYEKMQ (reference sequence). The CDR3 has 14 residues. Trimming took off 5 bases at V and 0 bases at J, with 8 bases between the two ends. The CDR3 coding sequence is TGTGCCAGCAGCGTACAGATTAGCAATCAGCCCCAGCATTTT. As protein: CASSVQISNQPQHF.

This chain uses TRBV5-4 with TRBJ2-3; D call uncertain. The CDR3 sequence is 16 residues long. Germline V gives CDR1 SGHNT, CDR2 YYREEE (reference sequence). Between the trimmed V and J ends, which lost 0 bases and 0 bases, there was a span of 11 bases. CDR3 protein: CASSLGLLISTDTQYF. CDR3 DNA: TGTGCCAGCAGCTTGGGACTGTTAATTAGCACAGATACGCAGTATTTT.

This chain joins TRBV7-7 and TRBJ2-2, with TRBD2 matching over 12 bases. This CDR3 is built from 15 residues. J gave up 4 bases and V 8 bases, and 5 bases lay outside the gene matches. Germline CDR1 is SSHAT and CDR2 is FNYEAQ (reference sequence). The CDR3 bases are TGTGCCAGCGCTAGCGGGGGGGCATTCACCGGGGAGCTGTTTTTT. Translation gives CASASGGAFTGELFF.

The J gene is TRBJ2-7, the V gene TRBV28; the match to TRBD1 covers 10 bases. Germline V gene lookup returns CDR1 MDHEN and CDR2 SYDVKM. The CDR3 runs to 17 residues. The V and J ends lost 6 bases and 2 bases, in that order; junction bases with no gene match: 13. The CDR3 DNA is TGTGCCAGCAGCAACGGCGGAACGGGACAGGGGACCTACGAGCAGTACTTC. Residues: CASSNGGTGQGTYEQYF.

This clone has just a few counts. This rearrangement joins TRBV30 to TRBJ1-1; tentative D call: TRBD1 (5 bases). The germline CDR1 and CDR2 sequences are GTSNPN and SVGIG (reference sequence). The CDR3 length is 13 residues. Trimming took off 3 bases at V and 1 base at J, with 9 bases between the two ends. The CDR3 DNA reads TGTGCCTGGAGGATACAGGAGAACACTGAAGCTTTCTTT. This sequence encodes CAWRIQENTEAFF. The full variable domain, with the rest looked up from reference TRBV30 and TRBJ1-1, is SQTIHQWPATLVQPVGSPLSLECTVEGTSNPNLYWYRQAAGRGLQLLFYSVGIGQISSEVPQNLSASRPQDRQFILSSKKLLLSDSGFYLCAWRIQENTEAFFGQGTRLTVV.

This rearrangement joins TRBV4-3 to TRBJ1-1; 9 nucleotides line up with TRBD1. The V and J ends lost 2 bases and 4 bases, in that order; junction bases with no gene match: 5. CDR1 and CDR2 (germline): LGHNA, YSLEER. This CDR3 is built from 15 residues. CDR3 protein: CASSQPGQGFTEAFF. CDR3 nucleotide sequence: TGCGCCAGCAGCCAACCGGGACAGGGTTTCACTGAAGCTTTCTTT.

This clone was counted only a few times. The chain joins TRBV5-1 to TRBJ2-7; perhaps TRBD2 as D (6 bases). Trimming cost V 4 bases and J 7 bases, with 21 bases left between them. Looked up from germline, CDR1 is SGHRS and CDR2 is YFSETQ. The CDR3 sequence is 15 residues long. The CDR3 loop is CASSPGTGGLAEQYF. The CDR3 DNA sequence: TGCGCCAGCAGCCCGGGGACTGGTGGGCTAGCAGAGCAGTACTTC.

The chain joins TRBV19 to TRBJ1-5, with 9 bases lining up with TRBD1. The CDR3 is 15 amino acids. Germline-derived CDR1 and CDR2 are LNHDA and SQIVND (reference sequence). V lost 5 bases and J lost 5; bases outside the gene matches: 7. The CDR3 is CASSGDRESYQPQHF. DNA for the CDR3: TGTGCCAGTAGTGGGGACAGGGAGAGTTATCAGCCCCAGCATTTT.

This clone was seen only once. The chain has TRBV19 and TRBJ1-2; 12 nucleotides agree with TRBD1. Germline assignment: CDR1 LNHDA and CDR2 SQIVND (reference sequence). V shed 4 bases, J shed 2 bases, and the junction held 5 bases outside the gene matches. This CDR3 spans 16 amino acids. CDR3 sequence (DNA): TGTGCCAGTAGTACCGCGGGACAGGGGGCGAACTATGGCTACACCTTC. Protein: CASSTAGQGANYGYTF.

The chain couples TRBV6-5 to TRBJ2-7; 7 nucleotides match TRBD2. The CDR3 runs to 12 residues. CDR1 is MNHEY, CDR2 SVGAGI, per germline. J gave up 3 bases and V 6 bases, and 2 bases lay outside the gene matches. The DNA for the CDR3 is TGTGCCAGCAGCGGGACTAACTACGAGCAGTACTTC. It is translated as CASSGTNYEQYF.

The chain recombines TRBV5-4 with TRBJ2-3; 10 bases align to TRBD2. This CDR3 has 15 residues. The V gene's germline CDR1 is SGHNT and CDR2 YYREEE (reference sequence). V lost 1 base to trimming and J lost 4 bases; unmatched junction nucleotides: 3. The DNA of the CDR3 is TGTGCCAGCAGCTTGTTTAGCGGGAGGTCAGATACGCAGTATTTT. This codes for CASSLFSGRSDTQYF.

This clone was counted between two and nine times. CDR3 residues: CASSQDWVGAGGNTIYF. For the CDR3, the DNA is TGCGCCAGCAGCCAAGATTGGGTGGGTGCAGGAGGAAACACCATATATTTT. The chain couples TRBV4-1 to TRBJ1-3; no clear D gene. V dropped 0 bases and J dropped 4 bases, with 16 bases sitting between them. In germline, CDR1 is MGHRA, CDR2 YSYEKL. The CDR3 spans 17 residues.

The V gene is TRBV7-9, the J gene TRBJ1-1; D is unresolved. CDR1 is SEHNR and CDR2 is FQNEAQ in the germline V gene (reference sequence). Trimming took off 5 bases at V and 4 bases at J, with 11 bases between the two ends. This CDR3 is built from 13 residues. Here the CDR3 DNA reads TGTGCCAGCAGCCCCCCAGGATTCACTGAAGCTTTCTTT. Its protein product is CASSPPGFTEAFF.

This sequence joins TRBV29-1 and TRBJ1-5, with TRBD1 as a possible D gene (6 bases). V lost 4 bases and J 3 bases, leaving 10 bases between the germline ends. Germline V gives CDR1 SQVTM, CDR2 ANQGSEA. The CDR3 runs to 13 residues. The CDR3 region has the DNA TGCAGCGTTGGACAGGAGTACAATCAGCCCCAGCATTTT. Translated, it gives CSVGQEYNQPQHF.

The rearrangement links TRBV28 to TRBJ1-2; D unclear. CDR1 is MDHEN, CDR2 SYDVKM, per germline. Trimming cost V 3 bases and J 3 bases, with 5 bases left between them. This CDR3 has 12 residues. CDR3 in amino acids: CASSFRDYGYTF. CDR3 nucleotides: TGTGCCAGCAGTTTTCGCGACTATGGCTACACCTTC.

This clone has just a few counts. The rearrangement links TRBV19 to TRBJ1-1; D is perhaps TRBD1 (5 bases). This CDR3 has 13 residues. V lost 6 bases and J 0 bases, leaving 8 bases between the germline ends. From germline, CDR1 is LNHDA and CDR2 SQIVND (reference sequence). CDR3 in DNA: TGTGCCAGTAGGGAGGGACTGAACACTGAAGCTTTCTTT. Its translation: CASREGLNTEAFF.

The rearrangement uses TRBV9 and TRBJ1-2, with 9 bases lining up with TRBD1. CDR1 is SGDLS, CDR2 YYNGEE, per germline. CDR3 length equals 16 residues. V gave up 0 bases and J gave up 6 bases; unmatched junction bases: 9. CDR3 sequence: CASSVDHGTGRDGYTF. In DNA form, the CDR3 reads TGTGCCAGCAGCGTAGATCACGGGACAGGGAGGGATGGCTACACCTTC.